The clone carrying this T cell receptor (beta chain) was seen a few times. Source study methods: Quantification of nucleated cells was approximated via reference gene primer amplification. Repertoires were generated with immunoSEQ multiplex PCR, while TCRdb's copy carries only in-frame clones and drops some. The DNA was the basis for D and trimming; V, J and clone size are from that table. This sample has some 100,000 clones, with roughly 86% found just once. The CDR3 extends over 17 amino acids. In germline, CDR1 is SGHVS, CDR2 FQNEAQ. V shed 5 bases, J shed 7 bases, and the junction held 9 bases outside the gene matches. The sample comes from a study of blood T cell repertoires in COVID-19. On the study more broadly: Sites across the United States, Italy and Spain contributed samples from acute and convalescent COVID-19. T cells, B-cell-depleted T cells, or PBMCs provided the cDNA or gDNA that served as material.

Sequences were obtained from peripheral blood. This chain links TRBV7-8 with TRBJ2-1; 15 bases are shared with TRBD2. This sequence was found in a middle-aged man with acute or convalescent COVID-19. The CDR3 DNA follows: TGTGCCAGCAGCCTTCGGACTAGCGGGAGGGCCCAGAATGAGCAGTTCTTC. This encodes CASSLRTSGRAQNEQFF.